The entry below gives a single TCR beta chain sequence along with its context. Its target is unknown. CDR1 SGHVS and CDR2 FNYEAQ come from the germline V gene. V lost 3 bases and J lost 3, with 14 bases in between. CDR3 length: 15 residues. The data stem from a study of T cell responses to AZD1222 COVID-19 vaccine. Study conclusions and caveats: Clonal diversity was possibly underestimated; the donors were predominantly white British and more often female. Across spike, vaccine-associated CD4 TCRs were found, dominant at 160-218 and 743-854. Following two doses of AZD1222, Spike-specific TCR breadth and depth rose. As reported, nearly half of all spike-specific TCRs target variant regions that are unmutated.

Clones were read by immunoSEQ multiplex PCR, and TCRdb kept only the in-frame ones, dropping some. The table includes about 150,000 clones, 80% to 90% detected once. The source was peripheral blood, collected on day 0 of AZD1222 vaccination. The TCR comes from an adult in good health. This chain links TRBV7-6 with TRBJ1-1, with TRBD1 as a possible D gene (5 bases). DNA for the CDR3: TGTGCCAGCAGCTTCGAGAGAGGGGTATACACTGAAGCTTTCTTT. It is translated as CASSFERGVYTEAFF.